Described below is a single TCR beta chain sequence and its context. What it binds is unknown. Trimming took off 4 bases at V and 2 bases at J, with 10 bases between the two ends. The CDR3 length is 15 residues. Germline loops: CDR1 SGHDT, CDR2 YYEEEE. Using viral peptide pools, the ViraFEST assay grew out antigen-specific CD4+ T cells prior to sequencing. The culture ran for 10 days, and then CD4+ T cells were isolated. Participants received two doses of either the BNT162b2 or mRNA-1273 vaccine. Nucleocapsid antibodies were negative in the vaccine recipients, who had never had SARS-CoV-2 infection. A half-medium replacement with IL-2 medium was carried out on days 3 and 7. TCRdb keeps only in-frame clones here, not all; method: immunoSEQ multiplex PCR. In the table there are around 69,000 clones, 70% to 75% of which are singletons. This record belongs to a study of vaccination effects on CD4 cells after COVID-19.

Study-level findings and limits: Clones that were induced by infection or by vaccine showed marked contraction late after vaccination. The study enrolled few convalescent patients and sampled no early post-infection timepoints.

This sequence joins TRBV5-6 and TRBJ2-6; TRBD1 is a possible D gene (5 bases). This TCR was sampled from a human donor who received a COVID-19 vaccine. This sample comprised CD4+ T cells from PBMCs cultured with HCoV-229E spike peptides, obtained after COVID-19 vaccination. CDR3 DNA: TGTGCCAGCAGCGGTTCAGGGACTGGGGCCAACGTCCTGACTTTC. Its protein product is CASSGSGTGANVLTF.